This TCR beta chain was identified during a study of shared clonotypes between healthy human individuals. Study findings and constraints: Among donors, clonotype sharing was expected to be affected by sequencing depth. Compared with clonotypes that all four donors shared, non-shared clonotypes had lower generation probabilities. Among four donors, 4.5% to 5.5% of naive CD4 clonotypes were found in common.

In the case of this clone: The antigen is unknown.

This CDR3 is built from 14 residues. V dropped 5 bases and J dropped 4; count of bases not matched to a gene: 2. CDR1 SGHRS and CDR2 YFSETQ come from the germline V gene. Genomic DNA from each subset was divided evenly over several immunoSEQ plates. Here immunoSEQ multiplex PCR was the method, and the copy in TCRdb shows in-frame clones only, minus some. The data contain over 150,000 clones, 65% to 70% of them singletons. The clonotype was recovered from a man aged 25 to 45 in good health. The V call is TRBV5-1, the J call TRBJ2-3; the match to TRBD2 covers 12 bases. Sequencing was done on a sample of memory CD4+ T cells sorted from blood. Indicated subset: CD45RA-negative fraction. The CDR3 here is CASRTSGSSDTQYF. Written as DNA, the CDR3 is TGCGCCAGCAGGACTAGCGGGAGCTCAGATACGCAGTATTTT.